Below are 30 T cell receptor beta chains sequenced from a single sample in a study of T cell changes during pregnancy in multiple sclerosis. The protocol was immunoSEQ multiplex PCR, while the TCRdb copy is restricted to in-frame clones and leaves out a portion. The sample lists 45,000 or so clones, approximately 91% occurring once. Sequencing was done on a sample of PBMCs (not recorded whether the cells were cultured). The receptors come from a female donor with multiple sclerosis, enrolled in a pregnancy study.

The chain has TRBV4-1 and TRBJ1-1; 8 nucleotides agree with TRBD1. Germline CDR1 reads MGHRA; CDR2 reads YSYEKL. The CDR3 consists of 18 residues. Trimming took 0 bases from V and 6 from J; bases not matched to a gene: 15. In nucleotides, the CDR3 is TGCGCCAGCAGCCAAGAGGCTCCCAACCAGGGGGCGAGGTCTGAAGCTTTCTTT. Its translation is CASSQEAPNQGARSEAFF.

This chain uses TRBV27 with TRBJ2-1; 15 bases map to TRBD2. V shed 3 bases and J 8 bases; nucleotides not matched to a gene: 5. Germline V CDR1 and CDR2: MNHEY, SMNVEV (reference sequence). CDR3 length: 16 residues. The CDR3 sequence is CASSFRTSGRDHEQFF. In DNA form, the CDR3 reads TGTGCCAGCAGTTTTCGGACTAGCGGGAGGGACCATGAGCAGTTCTTC.

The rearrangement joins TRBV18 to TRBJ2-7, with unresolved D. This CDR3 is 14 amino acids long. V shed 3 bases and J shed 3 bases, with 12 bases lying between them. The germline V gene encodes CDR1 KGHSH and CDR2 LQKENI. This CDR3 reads CASSPGKQSYEQYF. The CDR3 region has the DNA TGTGCCAGCTCACCGGGTAAGCAGAGCTACGAGCAGTACTTC.

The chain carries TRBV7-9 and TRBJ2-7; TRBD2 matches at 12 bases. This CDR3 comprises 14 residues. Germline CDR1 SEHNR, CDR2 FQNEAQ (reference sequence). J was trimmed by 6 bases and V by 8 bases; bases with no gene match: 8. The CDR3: CASLPASGRAEQYF. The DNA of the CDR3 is TGTGCCAGCCTTCCGGCTAGCGGGAGGGCCGAGCAGTACTTC.

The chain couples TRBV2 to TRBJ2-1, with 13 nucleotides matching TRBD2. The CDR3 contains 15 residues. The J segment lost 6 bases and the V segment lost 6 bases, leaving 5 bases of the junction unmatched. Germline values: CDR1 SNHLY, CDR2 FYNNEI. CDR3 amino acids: CASRRGLAGANEQFF. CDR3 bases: TGTGCCAGCAGAAGAGGACTAGCGGGGGCCAATGAGCAGTTCTTC.

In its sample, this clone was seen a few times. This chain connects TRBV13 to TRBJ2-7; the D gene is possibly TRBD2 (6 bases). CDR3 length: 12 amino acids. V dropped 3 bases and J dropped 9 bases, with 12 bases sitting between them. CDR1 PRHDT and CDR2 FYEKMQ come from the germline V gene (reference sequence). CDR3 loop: CASSLGPGLQYF. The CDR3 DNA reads TGTGCCAGCAGCTTGGGACCGGGACTGCAGTACTTC.

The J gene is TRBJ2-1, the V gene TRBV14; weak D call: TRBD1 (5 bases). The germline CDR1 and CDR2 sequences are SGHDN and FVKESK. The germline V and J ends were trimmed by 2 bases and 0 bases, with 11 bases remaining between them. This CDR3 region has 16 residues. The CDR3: CASSQLRQSSYNEQFF. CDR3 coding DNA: TGTGCCAGCAGCCAATTAAGACAGAGCTCCTACAATGAGCAGTTCTTC.

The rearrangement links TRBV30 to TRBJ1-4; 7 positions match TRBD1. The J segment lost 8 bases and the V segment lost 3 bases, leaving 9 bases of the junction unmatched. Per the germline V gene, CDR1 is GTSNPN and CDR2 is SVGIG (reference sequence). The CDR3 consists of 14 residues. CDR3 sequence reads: CAWREGQRTEKLFF. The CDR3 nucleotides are TGTGCCTGGAGAGAGGGACAGAGGACAGAAAAACTGTTTTTT.

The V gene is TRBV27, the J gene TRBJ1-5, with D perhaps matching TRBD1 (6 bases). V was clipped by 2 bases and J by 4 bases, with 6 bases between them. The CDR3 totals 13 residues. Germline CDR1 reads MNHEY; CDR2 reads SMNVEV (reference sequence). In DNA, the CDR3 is TGTGCCAGCAGTTTAGGACAGAATCAGCCCCAGCATTTT. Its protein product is CASSLGQNQPQHF.

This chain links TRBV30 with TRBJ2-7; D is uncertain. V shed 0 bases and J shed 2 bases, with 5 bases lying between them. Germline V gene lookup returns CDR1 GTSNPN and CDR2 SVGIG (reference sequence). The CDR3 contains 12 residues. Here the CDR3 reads CAWSVNPYEQYF. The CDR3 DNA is TGTGCCTGGAGTGTAAACCCCTACGAGCAGTACTTC.

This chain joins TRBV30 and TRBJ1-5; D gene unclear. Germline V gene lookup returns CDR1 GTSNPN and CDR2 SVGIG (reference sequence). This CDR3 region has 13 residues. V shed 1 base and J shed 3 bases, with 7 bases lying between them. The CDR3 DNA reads TGTGCCTGGAGTGAGGGAGTCAATCAGCCCCAGCATTTT. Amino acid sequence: CAWSEGVNQPQHF.

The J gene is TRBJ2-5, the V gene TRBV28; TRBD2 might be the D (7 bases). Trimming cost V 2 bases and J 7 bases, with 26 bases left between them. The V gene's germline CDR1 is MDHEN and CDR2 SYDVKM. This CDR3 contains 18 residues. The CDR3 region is CASSLRPGGAGLSLTQYF. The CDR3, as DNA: TGTGCCAGCAGTTTAAGGCCTGGGGGGGCGGGATTGAGTTTGACCCAGTACTTC. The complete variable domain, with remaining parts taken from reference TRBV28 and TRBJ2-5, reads DVKVTQSSRYLVKRTGEKVFLECVQDMDHENMFWYRQDPGLGLRLIYFSYDVKMKEKGDIPEGYSVSREKKERFSLILESASTNQTSMYLCASSLRPGGAGLSLTQYFGPGTRLLVL.

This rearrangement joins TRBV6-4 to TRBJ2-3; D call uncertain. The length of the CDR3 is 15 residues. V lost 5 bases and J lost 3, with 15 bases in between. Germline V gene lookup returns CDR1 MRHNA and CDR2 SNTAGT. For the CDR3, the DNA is TGTGCCAGCAGTAGCGACCCAGATGGGACAGATACGCAGTATTTT. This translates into CASSSDPDGTDTQYF.

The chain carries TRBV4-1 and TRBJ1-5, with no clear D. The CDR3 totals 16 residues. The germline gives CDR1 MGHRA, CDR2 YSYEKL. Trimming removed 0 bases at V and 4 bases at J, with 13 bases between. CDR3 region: CASSQDWARVNQPQHF. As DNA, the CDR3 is TGCGCCAGCAGCCAAGATTGGGCCAGAGTAAATCAGCCCCAGCATTTT.

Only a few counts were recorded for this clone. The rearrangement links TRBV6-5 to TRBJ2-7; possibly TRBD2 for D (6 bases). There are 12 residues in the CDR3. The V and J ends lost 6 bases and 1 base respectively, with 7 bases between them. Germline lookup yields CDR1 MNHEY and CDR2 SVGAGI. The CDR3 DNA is TGTGCCAGCAGGGGGACTTCCTACGAGCAGTACTTC. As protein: CASRGTSYEQYF.

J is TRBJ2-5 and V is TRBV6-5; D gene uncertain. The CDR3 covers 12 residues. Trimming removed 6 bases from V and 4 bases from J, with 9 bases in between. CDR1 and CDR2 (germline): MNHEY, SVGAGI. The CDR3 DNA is TGTGCCAGCAGCCCCCTAGGAGAGACCCAGTACTTC. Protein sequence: CASSPLGETQYF.

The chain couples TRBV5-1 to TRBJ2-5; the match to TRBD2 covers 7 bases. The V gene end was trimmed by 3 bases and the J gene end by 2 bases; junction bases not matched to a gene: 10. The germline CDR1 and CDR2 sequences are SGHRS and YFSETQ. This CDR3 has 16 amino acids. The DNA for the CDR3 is TGCGCCAGCAGCTCCACCATGGGGGGGGGACAAGAGACCCAGTACTTC. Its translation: CASSSTMGGGQETQYF. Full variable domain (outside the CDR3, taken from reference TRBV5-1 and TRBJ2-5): KAGVTQTPRYLIKTRGQQVTLSCSPISGHRSVSWYQQTPGQGLQFLFEYFSETQRNKGNFPGRFSGRQFSNSRSEMNVSTLELGDSALYLCASSSTMGGGQETQYFGPGTRLLVL.

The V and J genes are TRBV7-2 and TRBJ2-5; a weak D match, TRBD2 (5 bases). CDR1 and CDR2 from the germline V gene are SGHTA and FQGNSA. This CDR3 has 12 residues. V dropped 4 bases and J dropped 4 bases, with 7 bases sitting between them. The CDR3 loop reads CASSSSPETQYF. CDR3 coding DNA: TGTGCCAGCAGCTCTAGCCCAGAGACCCAGTACTTC.

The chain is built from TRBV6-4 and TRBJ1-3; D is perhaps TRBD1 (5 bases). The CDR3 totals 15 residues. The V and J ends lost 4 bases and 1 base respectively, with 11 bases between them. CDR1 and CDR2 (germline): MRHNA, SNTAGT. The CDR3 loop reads CASSVGSGSGNTIYF. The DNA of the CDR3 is TGTGCCAGCAGTGTCGGGTCAGGGTCTGGAAACACCATATATTTT.

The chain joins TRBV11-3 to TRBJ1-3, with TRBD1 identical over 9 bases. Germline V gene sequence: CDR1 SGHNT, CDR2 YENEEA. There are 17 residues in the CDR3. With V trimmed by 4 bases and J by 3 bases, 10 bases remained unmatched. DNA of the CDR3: TGTGCCAGCAGCTCGCAGTACACAGGGGGCCATGGAAACACCATATATTTT. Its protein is CASSSQYTGGHGNTIYF.

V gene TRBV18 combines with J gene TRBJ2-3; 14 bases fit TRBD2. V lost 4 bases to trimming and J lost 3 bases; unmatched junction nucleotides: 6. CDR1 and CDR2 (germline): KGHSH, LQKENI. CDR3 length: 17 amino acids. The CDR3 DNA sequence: TGTGCCAGCTCACGAGGGACTAGCGGGAGTAGAACAGATACGCAGTATTTT. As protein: CASSRGTSGSRTDTQYF.

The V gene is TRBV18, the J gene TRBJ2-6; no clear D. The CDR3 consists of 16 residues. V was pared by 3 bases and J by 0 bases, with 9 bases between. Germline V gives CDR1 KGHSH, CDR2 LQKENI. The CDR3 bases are TGTGCCAGCTCACCGATACAGACCTCTGGGGCCAACGTCCTGACTTTC. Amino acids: CASSPIQTSGANVLTF.

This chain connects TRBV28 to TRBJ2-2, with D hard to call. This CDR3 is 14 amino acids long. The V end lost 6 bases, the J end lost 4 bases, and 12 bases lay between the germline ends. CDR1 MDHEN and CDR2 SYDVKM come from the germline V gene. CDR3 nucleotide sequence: TGTGCCAGCAGGGGCCAACTGTTCACCGGGGAGCTGTTTTTT. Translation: CASRGQLFTGELFF.

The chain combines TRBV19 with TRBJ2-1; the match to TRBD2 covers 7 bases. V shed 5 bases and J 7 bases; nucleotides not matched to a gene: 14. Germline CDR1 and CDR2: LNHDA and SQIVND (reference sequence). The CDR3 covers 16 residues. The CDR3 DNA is TGTGCCAGTAGTTCGCCGGGCGGGAGACCCCGGAATGAGCAGTTCTTC. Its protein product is CASSSPGGRPRNEQFF.

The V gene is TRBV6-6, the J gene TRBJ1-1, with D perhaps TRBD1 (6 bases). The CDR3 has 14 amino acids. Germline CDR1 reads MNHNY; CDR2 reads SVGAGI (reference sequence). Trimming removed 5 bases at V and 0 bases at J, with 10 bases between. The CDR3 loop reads CASSRDTLNTEAFF. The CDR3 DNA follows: TGTGCCAGCAGTCGGGACACTTTGAACACTGAAGCTTTCTTT.

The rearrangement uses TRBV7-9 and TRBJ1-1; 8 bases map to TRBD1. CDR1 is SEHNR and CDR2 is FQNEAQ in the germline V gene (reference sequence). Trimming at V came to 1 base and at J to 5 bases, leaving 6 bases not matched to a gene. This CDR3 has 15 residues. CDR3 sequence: CASSLDDRGWTEAFF. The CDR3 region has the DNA TGTGCCAGCAGCTTAGACGACAGGGGCTGGACTGAAGCTTTCTTT.

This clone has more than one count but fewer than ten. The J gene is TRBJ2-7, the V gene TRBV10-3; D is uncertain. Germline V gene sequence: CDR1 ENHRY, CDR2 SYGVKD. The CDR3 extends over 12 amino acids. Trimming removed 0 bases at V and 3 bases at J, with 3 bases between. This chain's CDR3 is CAISESVYEQYF. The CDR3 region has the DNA TGTGCCATCAGTGAGTCAGTCTACGAGCAGTACTTC.

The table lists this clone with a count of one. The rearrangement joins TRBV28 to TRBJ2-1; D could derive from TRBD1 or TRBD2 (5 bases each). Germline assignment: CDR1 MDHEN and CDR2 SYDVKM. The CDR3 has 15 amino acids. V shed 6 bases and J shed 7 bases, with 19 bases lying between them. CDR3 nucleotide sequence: TGTGCCAGCAGCCCCACGGGACCGATCATTAATGAGCAGTTCTTC. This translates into CASSPTGPIINEQFF.

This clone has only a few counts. CDR3 residues: CASSSRDRDHEQYF. Here the CDR3 DNA reads TGTGCCAGCAGCAGCCGGGACAGGGACCACGAGCAGTACTTC. V gene TRBV9 combines with J gene TRBJ2-7; 9 bases align to TRBD1. V was pared by 4 bases and J by 5 bases, with 7 bases of the junction left unmatched. CDR1 is SGDLS, CDR2 YYNGEE, per germline. This CDR3 contains 14 residues.

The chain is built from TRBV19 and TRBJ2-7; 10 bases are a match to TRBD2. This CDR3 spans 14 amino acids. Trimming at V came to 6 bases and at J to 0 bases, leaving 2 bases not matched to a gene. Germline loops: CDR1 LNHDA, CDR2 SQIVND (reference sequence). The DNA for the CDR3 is TGTGCCAGTAGCGGACTAGCGGCCTCCTACGAGCAGTACTTC. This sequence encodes CASSGLAASYEQYF. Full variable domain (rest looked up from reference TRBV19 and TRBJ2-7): DGGITQSPKYLFRKEGQNVTLSCEQNLNHDAMYWYRQDPGQGLRLIYYSQIVNDFQKGDIAEGYSVSREKKESFPLTVTSAQKNPTAFYLCASSGLAASYEQYFGPGTRLTVT.